The 29 T cell receptor beta chains below were found in one sample sequenced in a study of T cell clonality in common variable immunodeficiency. Method: immunoSEQ multiplex PCR; TCRdb's copy keeps in-frame clones and lacks some. This record lists 40,000 to 45,000 clones, none seen once only, and the top ten clones contain 2.8%. The specimen was peripheral blood mononuclear cells. The receptors were gathered from a person aged 18 to 75 in good health.

This clone was counted ten times or more. From the germline J gene comes the end of the CDR3, since the read stops 3 residues before it. The V gene is TRBV6-1, the J gene TRBJ2-1, with TRBD1 identical over 10 bases. This CDR3 comprises 15 residues. Germline loops: CDR1 MNHNS, CDR2 SASEGT. After removal of 2 bases from V and 8 bases from J, the junction contained 6 bases not matched to a gene. The CDR3 protein is CASSEWGDRGYEQFF. CDR3 DNA, as far as it was read: TGTGCCAGCAGTGAATGGGGGGACAGGGGCTATGAG.

This clone showed up just a few times. CDR3 DNA (partial): TGTGCCAGCAGCTTAGAACAGCTTGAA. It yields the protein CASSLEQLE. The full CDR3 sequence reads CASSLEQLEAFF. The chain uses TRBV7-2 and TRBJ1-1, with D unresolved. The read falls 3 residues short of the CDR3 end, and the missing part is taken from the germline J gene. From germline, CDR1 is SGHTA and CDR2 FQGNSA. V was pared by 1 base and J by 7 bases, with 7 bases between. The CDR3 runs to 12 residues.

This clone was observed many times. From the germline J gene comes the end of the CDR3, since the read stops 3 residues before it. The J gene is TRBJ2-7, the V gene TRBV30; possible D gene TRBD1, 6 bases. Germline V gene sequence: CDR1 GTSNPN, CDR2 SVGIG (reference sequence). The CDR3 extends over 13 amino acids. Trimming took off 0 bases at V and 3 bases at J, with 9 bases between the two ends. CDR3 sequence reads: CAWSVLQGYEQYF. The CDR3 DNA, read in part, is TGTGCCTGGAGTGTACTACAGGGCTACGAG. Looking up the rest from reference TRBV30 and TRBJ2-7 gives the full variable domain: SQTIHQWPATLVQPVGSPLSLECTVEGTSNPNLYWYRQAAGRGLQLLFYSVGIGQISSEVPQNLSASRPQDRQFILSSKKLLLSDSGFYLCAWSVLQGYEQYFGPGTRLTVT.

This clone was observed many times. Partial CDR3 DNA: TGTGCCAGCAGTCTTACCGACAGGGGGCATGGC. It translates to CASSLTDRGHG. The whole CDR3 sequence reads CASSLTDRGHGYTF. V and J are TRBV12-3 or TRBV12-4 and TRBJ1-2; the match to TRBD1 covers 10 bases. The read terminates 3 residues ahead of where the CDR3 ends, so the germline J gene completes it. CDR3 length equals 14 residues. Losses at the gene ends were 5 bases for V and 6 bases for J; bases not matched to a gene: 6.

This clone was seen at least ten times. The read is 3 residues too short to cover the CDR3 end, so that end is filled in from the germline J gene. V and J are TRBV5-6 and TRBJ1-2; D not certain. Trimming left V 2 bases short and J 6 bases short, with 5 bases between. Germline V CDR1 and CDR2: SGHDT, YYEEEE. This CDR3 is built from 11 residues. The sequenced part of the CDR3 DNA is TGTGCCAGCAGCTTCGGGGATGGC. It translates to CASSFGDG. The complete CDR3 reads CASSFGDGYTF.

This clone was detected many times. The read halts 3 residues ahead of the CDR3 end, with the missing end drawn from the germline J gene. V usage is TRBV20-1 and J usage is TRBJ2-7; TRBD1 matches 10 bases. CDR1 and CDR2 from the germline V gene are DFQATT and SNEGSKA (reference sequence). J lost 1 base, V lost 3 bases, and 6 bases had no gene match. This CDR3 region has 15 residues. The sequenced CDR3 bases are TGCAGTGCTAGGGAACCGGGACAGGGGTCCTACGAG. Residues: CSAREPGQGSYE. The CDR3 reads in full as CSAREPGQGSYEQYF.

Only a few counts were recorded for this clone. Read data end 3 residues before the CDR3 end; the end is taken from the germline J gene. The chain uses TRBV7-9 and TRBJ2-3; D is unresolved. Trimming took off 3 bases at V and 4 bases at J, with 5 bases between the two ends. Germline V gene sequence: CDR1 SEHNR, CDR2 FQNEAQ (reference sequence). The CDR3 loop spans 12 amino acids. The CDR3 bases that were read are TGTGCCAGCAGCTTGGTAGCAGATACG. Its translation is CASSLVADT. The CDR3, in full, reads CASSLVADTQYF. The full variable domain, its missing parts supplied by reference TRBV7-9 and TRBJ2-3, is DTGVSQNPRHKITKRGQNVTFRCDPISEHNRLYWYRQTLGQGPEFLTYFQNEAQLEKSRLLSDRFSAERPKGSFSTLEIQRTEQGDSAMYLCASSLVADTQYFGPGTRLTVL.

This clone occurred many times. The read comes to an end 3 residues before the CDR3 does, leaving the germline J gene to fill in the end. The sample contains more than one DNA sequence encoding this CDR3. This rearrangement joins TRBV19 to TRBJ1-3; TRBD1 aligns across 11 bases. V was pared by 11 bases and J by 2 bases, with 2 bases of the junction left unmatched. CDR3 size: 13 residues. CDR1 LNHDA and CDR2 SQIVND come from the germline V gene (reference sequence). The sequenced CDR3 bases are TGTGCCTCGGGACAGGGGGCTGGAAACACC. Translation gives CASGQGAGNT. The entire CDR3 protein reads CASGQGAGNTIYF.

This clone has a count of ten or more. The CDR3 end is not reached by the read, which stops 3 residues before it; the germline J gene fills it in. The rearrangement links TRBV5-1 to TRBJ2-1; weak D call: TRBD2 (6 bases). V was trimmed by 3 bases and J by 6 bases, leaving 22 bases between them. This CDR3 is built from 17 residues. CDR1 SGHRS and CDR2 YFSETQ come from the germline V gene. The chain's CDR3 is CASSSGSGTPMVNEQFF. The CDR3 DNA, read in part, is TGCGCCAGCAGCTCAGGATCCGGGACTCCTATGGTCAATGAG.

This clone was seen at least ten times. The read comes to an end 3 residues before the CDR3 does, leaving the germline J gene to fill in the end. Different DNA sequences within this sample yield the same CDR3. The chain carries TRBV2 and TRBJ2-5; the D is unclear. Trimming pared 4 bases from V and 5 bases from J, leaving 5 bases between. Germline assignment: CDR1 SNHLY and CDR2 FYNNEI. CDR3 size: 11 residues. The sequenced CDR3 bases are TGTGCCAGCAGTGTTCAGGAGACC. It yields the protein CASSVQET. The whole CDR3 region reads CASSVQETQYF.

This clone was seen repeatedly, ten times or more. The sequenced fragment ends 3 residues before the CDR3 boundary, so the rest is inferred from the germline J gene. J is TRBJ2-1 and V is TRBV5-1; 10 nucleotides agree with TRBD2. The CDR3 spans 16 residues. V lost 1 base, J lost 6 bases, and 7 bases stayed unmatched. The germline gives CDR1 SGHRS, CDR2 YFSETQ. The sequenced part of the CDR3 DNA is TGCGCCAGCAGCTTGCGGGGTAGCGGGGGGCCCAATGAG. It specifies CASSLRGSGGPNE. The CDR3 in its entirety is CASSLRGSGGPNEQFF.

In its sample, this clone was seen many times. The CDR3 end lies 3 residues beyond the end of the read and is filled in from the germline J gene. The J gene is TRBJ2-7, the V gene TRBV5-6, with 9 bases lining up with TRBD1. Trimming at V came to 2 bases and at J to 6 bases, leaving 9 bases not matched to a gene. The CDR3 spans 15 residues. The germline CDR1 and CDR2 sequences are SGHDT and YYEEEE. The sequenced part of the CDR3 DNA is TGTGCCAGCAGCTTATGGGACAGGGATGTTGGCGAG. Amino acid sequence: CASSLWDRDVGE. The full CDR3 is CASSLWDRDVGEQYF. The whole variable domain, remainder taken from reference TRBV5-6 and TRBJ2-7, is DAGVTQSPTHLIKTRGQQVTLRCSPKSGHDTVSWYQQALGQGPQFIFQYYEEEERQRGNFPDRFSGHQFPNYSSELNVNALLLGDSALYLCASSLWDRDVGEQYFGPGTRLTVT.

This clone came up many times. Read sequence stops 3 residues before the CDR3 end, and the germline J gene provides the missing end. The gene calls are TRBV30 and TRBJ2-2; 7 nucleotides match TRBD1. This CDR3 has 15 residues. CDR1 GTSNPN and CDR2 SVGIG come from the germline V gene (reference sequence). With V trimmed by 0 bases and J by 3 bases, 4 bases remained unmatched. Partial CDR3 DNA: TGTGCCTGGAGTGTAGACAGGGCGGACACCGGGGAG. Translating gives CAWSVDRADTGE. The entire CDR3 protein is CAWSVDRADTGELFF.

This clone was recorded at least ten times. The missing CDR3 end, 3 residues past where the read stops, is filled in from the germline J gene. The J gene is TRBJ1-2, the V gene TRBV5-1; 11 positions agree with TRBD1. The CDR3 has 15 residues. V shed 4 bases, J shed 4 bases, and the junction held 6 bases outside the gene matches. Looked up from germline, CDR1 is SGHRS and CDR2 is YFSETQ. The CDR3 here is CASSLGTGGTYGYTF. The sequenced CDR3 bases are TGCGCCAGCAGCCTAGGGACAGGGGGTACCTATGGC.

Ten or more counts support this clone. CDR3 amino acids: CASSLGRTSGSTDTQYF. Incomplete CDR3 DNA: TGCGCCAGCAGCTTGGGAAGGACTAGCGGCAGCACAGATACG. The chain employs TRBV5-1 and TRBJ2-3, with 10 bases matching TRBD2. The DNA ends 3 residues before the CDR3 does, and the rest of the CDR3 is filled in from the germline J gene. Germline V gene sequence: CDR1 SGHRS, CDR2 YFSETQ. CDR3 size: 17 residues. V gave up 0 bases and J gave up 0 bases; unmatched junction bases: 4.

This clone has at least ten counts. With the read ending 3 residues before the CDR3 end, the germline J gene is used to fill in that end. The V gene is TRBV12-5, the J gene TRBJ2-3; D is perhaps TRBD2 (5 bases). Trimming shortened V by 1 base and J by 1 base, and 18 bases separated the two germline ends. The CDR3 totals 18 residues. The germline V gene has CDR1 LGHNT and CDR2 FRNRAP. CDR3 region: CASGLAQTTGSGTDTQYF. The CDR3 DNA, read in part, is TGTGCTAGTGGTTTGGCGCAAACAACGGGGTCCGGCACAGATACG.

This clone has at least ten counts. The read ends 3 residues early relative to the CDR3; the germline J gene fills the gap. Within the sample, other DNA sequences also encode this same CDR3. The V and J genes are TRBV6-2 or TRBV6-3 and TRBJ2-3, with 11 bases that match TRBD2. The length of the CDR3 is 15 residues. Germline V CDR1 and CDR2: MNHEY, SVGEGT. The trim removed 1 base at V and 3 bases at J, leaving 0 bases unmatched. CDR3 DNA, as far as it was read: TGTGCCAGCAGTTACTTAGCGGGAGGGACAGATACG. This gives the protein CASSYLAGGTDT. The full CDR3 protein is CASSYLAGGTDTQYF.

This clone was detected a few times. The read ends 3 residues before the CDR3 terminus; that terminus is restored from the germline J gene. The chain is built from TRBV20-1 and TRBJ1-2; TRBD1 matches at 7 bases. The germline CDR1 and CDR2 sequences are DFQATT and SNEGSKA (reference sequence). V lost 4 bases and J lost 4; bases outside the gene matches: 6. This CDR3 has 13 amino acids. Partial CDR3 DNA: TGCAGTGCTAATCGGGGGACAGTCTATGGC. Its protein product is CSANRGTVYG. Given in full, the CDR3 is CSANRGTVYGYTF.

As to this clone: The read ends 3 residues before the CDR3 terminus; that terminus is restored from the germline J gene. V gene TRBV7-6 combines with J gene TRBJ1-2; D may be TRBD1 (6 bases). The germline CDR1 and CDR2 sequences are SGHVS and FNYEAQ. CDR3 length equals 15 residues. The CDR3: CASSLADRSTDTYTF. The CDR3 bases that were read are TGTGCCAGCAGCTTAGCGGACAGAAGCACAGATACC.

This clone was observed many times. The read terminates 3 residues before the CDR3 end, so the remaining end is supplied by the germline J gene. The gene calls are TRBV5-6 and TRBJ1-1, with TRBD1 as a possible D gene (6 bases). Trimming stripped 4 bases from V and 1 base from J, with 11 bases between. Germline CDR1 reads SGHDT; CDR2 reads YYEEEE. The CDR3 has 14 amino acids. The chain's CDR3 is CASSTATGNTEAFF. Incomplete CDR3 DNA: TGTGCCAGCAGCACTGCGACAGGGAACACTGAA. The complete variable domain, with remaining parts taken from reference TRBV5-6 and TRBJ1-1, reads DAGVTQSPTHLIKTRGQQVTLRCSPKSGHDTVSWYQQALGQGPQFIFQYYEEEERQRGNFPDRFSGHQFPNYSSELNVNALLLGDSALYLCASSTATGNTEAFFGQGTRLTVV.

This clone was recorded many times. The read comes to an end 3 residues before the CDR3 does, leaving the germline J gene to fill in the end. The J gene is TRBJ2-7, the V gene TRBV19; TRBD2 matches at 9 bases. The CDR3 contains 15 residues. CDR1 is LNHDA and CDR2 is SQIVND in the germline V gene (reference sequence). The junction had 9 bases not matched to a gene; V was cut back by 9 bases and J by 0 bases. Incomplete CDR3 DNA: TGTGCCAGCAGGGAGCGGGGGGCCCTCTCCTACGAG. Translation: CASRERGALSYE. The CDR3 in its entirety is CASRERGALSYEQYF.

This clone came up many times. The read comes to an end 3 residues before the CDR3 does, leaving the germline J gene to fill in the end. The chain links TRBV5-1 to TRBJ2-3, with 7 nucleotides matching TRBD2. Looked up from germline, CDR1 is SGHRS and CDR2 is YFSETQ. J gave up 4 bases and V 1 base, and 3 bases lay outside the gene matches. The CDR3 totals 14 residues. The CDR3 protein is CASSLRLAADTQYF. The sequenced CDR3 bases are TGCGCCAGCAGCTTGCGTCTAGCGGCAGATACG.

This clone was recorded many times. The CDR3 goes on 3 residues after the read ends, and that part is filled in from the germline J gene. The chain recombines TRBV11-2 with TRBJ2-1; D is perhaps TRBD2 (5 bases). Germline V gene data show CDR1 as SGHAT and CDR2 as FQNNGV. V was shortened by 7 bases and J by 7 bases, with 20 bases between the two germline ends. The CDR3 runs 15 residues. The CDR3 loop reads CASTPTGRRGNEQFF. Incomplete CDR3 DNA: TGTGCCAGCACCCCAACCGGGCGACGGGGTAATGAG.

This clone was seen ten or more times. The CDR3 end is not reached by the read, which stops 3 residues before it; the germline J gene fills it in. The gene calls are TRBV2 and TRBJ2-7; tentatively, D is TRBD1 (5 bases). The V end was cut by 6 bases, the J end by 3 bases, with 15 bases between. CDR3 size: 14 residues. From germline, CDR1 is SNHLY and CDR2 FYNNEI. The DNA read from the CDR3 is TGTGCCAGCAGGGCCCCAGGGTTTGGCTACGAG. Encoded protein: CASRAPGFGYE. The whole CDR3 protein reads CASRAPGFGYEQYF.

This clone was observed at least ten times. Read data end 3 residues before the CDR3 end; the end is taken from the germline J gene. This sequence joins TRBV29-1 and TRBJ2-7; a possible D gene is TRBD1 (5 bases). V was trimmed by 0 bases and J by 6 bases, leaving 12 bases between them. Germline V gene sequence: CDR1 SQVTM, CDR2 ANQGSEA. The CDR3 totals 13 residues. Incomplete CDR3 DNA: TGCAGCGTTGAAGACAGGGTGGACGGCGAG. This encodes CSVEDRVDGE. In full, the CDR3 is CSVEDRVDGEQYF.

This clone was recorded at least ten times. The read stops 3 residues short of the end of the CDR3; the missing end is completed from the germline J gene. The rearrangement uses TRBV6-4 and TRBJ1-5, with a tentative D call TRBD1 (5 bases). V was shortened by 6 bases and J by 3 bases, with 9 bases between the two germline ends. The CDR3 is made up of 13 amino acids. Germline values: CDR1 MRHNA, CDR2 SNTAGT. The DNA read from the CDR3 is TGTGCCAGCAGGCGGGGCATCAATCAGCCC. This gives the protein CASRRGINQP. The CDR3 in full is CASRRGINQPQHF.

This clone was seen repeatedly, ten times or more. The observed sequence ends 3 residues before the CDR3 terminus, with the missing tail filled in from the germline J gene. This chain joins TRBV19 and TRBJ2-7; D gene uncertain. CDR1 and CDR2 (germline): LNHDA, SQIVND (reference sequence). V was trimmed by 2 bases and J by 6 bases, leaving 8 bases between them. The CDR3 extends over 12 amino acids. CDR3 protein: CASSITLSEQYF. The CDR3 DNA, read in part, is TGTGCCAGTAGTATAACCCTTAGCGAG.

This clone appeared a few times. The read ends 3 residues early relative to the CDR3; the germline J gene fills the gap. This chain uses TRBV7-9 with TRBJ1-2; D uncertain. From germline, CDR1 is SEHNR and CDR2 FQNEAQ (reference sequence). CDR3 length equals 15 residues. Here the CDR3 reads CASSRRESSYNDYTF. The DNA read from the CDR3 is TGTGCCAGCAGCCGGCGGGAGAGCTCCTACAATGAC.

This clone was counted at least ten times. The read stops 3 residues short of the end of the CDR3; the missing end is completed from the germline J gene. The gene calls are TRBV7-8 and TRBJ2-2, with D perhaps TRBD1 (5 bases). CDR3 length: 15 residues. The V end lost 3 bases, the J end lost 5 bases, and 13 bases lay between the germline ends. The germline CDR1 and CDR2 sequences are SGHVS and FQNEAQ. The CDR3 region is CASSFKGLSTGELFF. The part of the CDR3 DNA that was read is TGTGCCAGCAGCTTTAAGGGGCTCTCAACCGGGGAG.